This record concerns one TCR beta chain sequence. The data were produced by immunoSEQ multiplex PCR, yet TCRdb's version contains in-frame clones alone and is incomplete. The sample holds about 1.5 million clones, nearly 99% seen once. Trimming cost V 3 bases and J 1 base, with 13 bases left between them. Germline V CDR1 and CDR2: SGHAT, FQNNGV. The length of the CDR3 is 17 residues. The sample originates from a study of shared clonotypes between healthy human individuals. The chain joins TRBV11-2 to TRBJ2-6; no firm D call. This receptor was obtained from a man under 40 in good health. The sequenced sample consisted of naive CD4+ T cells sorted from blood. Subset described: CD45RA+ positively selected. For the CDR3, the DNA is TGTGCCAGCAGCTTGATCTTAAGTATTTCTGGGGCCAACGTCCTGACTTTC. Translation gives CASSLILSISGANVLTF.